A selection of T cell receptor beta chains follows, all from one sample in a study of CD8 T cells in ankylosing spondylitis. TCRdb re-called the 5' RACE reads with MiXCR, one entry per CDR3 protein. The table shows about 220,000 distinct CDR3 sequences, with roughly 24% occurring only once. Specimen: blood, either unsorted or a sorted T cell fraction (not recorded which). The receptors stem from a male donor with ankylosing spondylitis or in good health (not recorded which). The CDR3 runs from the conserved cysteine through the conserved F or W. A D gene is named only where the DNA matches it firmly. Not every row has a clone size; where given, it reads once, few, many or a size class.

clone size,V gene,J gene,D gene,CDR3 protein,CDR3 DNA
many,TRBV20-1,TRBJ2-5,NA,CSARDIAAKRETQYF,TGCAGTGCTAGAGATATAGCGGCCAAAAGGGAGACCCAGTACTTC
many,TRBV7-2,TRBJ2-7,TRBD2,CASSWGTSGSAYEQYF,TGTGCCAGCAGCTGGGGGACTAGCGGGAGTGCGTACGAGCAGTACTTC
NA,TRBV7-2,TRBJ2-2,NA,CASSFGLPNTGELFF,TGTGCCAGCAGCTTTGGACTACCGAACACCGGGGAGCTGTTTTTT
few,TRBV6-1,TRBJ2-1,NA,CASTSALTRHSYNEQFF,TGTGCCAGCACCTCGGCCCTGACTAGGCACTCCTACAATGAGCAGTTCTTC
few,TRBV29-1,TRBJ2-7,TRBD2,CSVRREGDYEQYF,TGCAGCGTTAGGCGGGAGGGAGACTACGAGCAGTACTTC
NA,TRBV10-3,TRBJ1-6,NA,CAISEKNNSPLHF,TGTGCCATCAGTGAAAAGAATAATTCACCCCTCCACTTT
NA,TRBV5-5,TRBJ1-2,TRBD1,CASSLAIAQGALGYTF,TGTGCCAGCAGCCTCGCTATCGCGCAGGGGGCATTAGGCTACACCTTC
NA,TRBV12-3/TRBV12-4,TRBJ2-1,NA,CASSLFASNEQFF,TGTGCCAGCAGTTTATTCGCATCCAATGAGCAGTTCTTC
NA,TRBV20-1,TRBJ1-2,NA,CSARPQNTF,TGCAGTGCTAGGCCTCAGAACACCTTC
many,TRBV12-3/TRBV12-4,TRBJ2-1,NA,CASSLGNSYNEQFF,TGTGCCAGCAGTTTAGGGAACTCCTACAATGAGCAGTTCTTC
medium-sized,TRBV20-1,TRBJ1-5,NA,CSARDLGESNQPQHF,TGCAGTGCTAGAGATTTGGGGGAGAGCAATCAGCCCCAGCATTTT
NA,TRBV9,TRBJ2-5,TRBD1,CASSVGQGAWETQYF,TGTGCCAGCAGCGTAGGACAGGGGGCCTGGGAGACCCAGTACTTC
few,TRBV12-3/TRBV12-4,TRBJ2-2,NA,CASIHSLNTGELFF,TGTGCCAGCATACACAGCTTAAACACCGGGGAGCTGTTTTTT
many,TRBV5-1,TRBJ2-3,NA,CASNSLPGADTQYF,TGCGCCAGCAACTCCCTACCGGGGGCAGATACGCAGTATTTT
many,TRBV30,TRBJ1-2,TRBD1,CAWSAHIPGQGGYTF,TGTGCCTGGAGTGCTCATATCCCGGGACAGGGCGGCTACACCTTC
many,TRBV25-1,TRBJ2-7,TRBD1,CASLPGQGFEQYF,TGTGCCAGCCTGCCGGGACAGGGGTTCGAGCAGTACTTC
few,TRBV29-1,TRBJ2-1,TRBD2,CSVELTWTSGSGGEQFF,TGCAGCGTTGAACTAACATGGACTAGCGGGAGCGGCGGTGAGCAGTTCTTC
few,TRBV29-1,TRBJ2-7,TRBD2,CSVDSGRAYEQYF,TGCAGCGTAGACAGCGGGAGGGCCTACGAGCAGTACTTC
few,TRBV20-1,TRBJ2-7,NA,CSARVGDWYSYEQYF,TGCAGTGCTAGAGTGGGGGACTGGTACTCCTACGAGCAGTACTTC
many,TRBV6-5,TRBJ1-4,TRBD1,CASSYSGTGDFKLFF,TGTGCCAGCAGTTACTCAGGGACAGGGGATTTCAAACTGTTTTTT
many,TRBV5-1,TRBJ2-5,TRBD2,CASSLVAGDQETQYF,TGCGCCAGCAGCTTGGTGGCGGGAGACCAAGAGACCCAGTACTTC
many,TRBV5-5,TRBJ2-3,NA,CASSTAGVREDTQYF,TGTGCCAGCAGCACGGCGGGCGTCAGGGAAGATACGCAGTATTTT
few,TRBV20-1,TRBJ2-5,NA,CSAGRSWDQETQYF,TGCAGTGCTGGTAGGAGCTGGGACCAAGAGACCCAGTACTTC
many,TRBV28,TRBJ2-1,TRBD2,CASSPIIAGAEFF,TGTGCCAGCAGTCCTATTATAGCGGGAGCGGAGTTCTTC
few,TRBV20-1,TRBJ1-2,NA,CSARDYTGYGYTF,TGCAGTGCTAGAGACTACACAGGGTACGGCTACACCTTC
many,TRBV15,TRBJ2-7,NA,CATKTHPALDYEQYF,TGTGCCACCAAAACCCATCCGGCCCTTGACTACGAGCAGTACTTC
few,TRBV5-1,TRBJ2-5,NA,CASSLGGEETQYF,TGCGCCAGCAGCTTGGGGGGAGAAGAGACCCAGTACTTC
few,TRBV29-1,TRBJ2-3,TRBD2,CSLSGTSGGTDTQYF,TGCAGCCTTTCCGGGACTAGCGGAGGCACAGATACGCAGTATTTT
NA,TRBV20-1,TRBJ1-1,TRBD1,CSASQGTGDTEAFF,TGCAGTGCTAGTCAAGGGACAGGGGACACTGAAGCTTTCTTT
many,TRBV29-1,TRBJ2-3,NA,CSVEGGTVLTEGTQYF,TGCAGCGTTGAAGGAGGGACCGTTCTTACAGAGGGTACGCAGTATTTT
NA,TRBV11-1,TRBJ2-7,TRBD1,CASSRRDRDGYEQYF,TGTGCCAGCAGCCGCCGGGACAGGGATGGGTACGAGCAGTACTTC
many,TRBV6-5,TRBJ1-5,NA,CASSSTTGTPQHF,TGTGCCAGCAGTTCCACAACAGGGACGCCCCAGCATTTT
few,TRBV20-1,TRBJ1-2,NA,CSASARQLYGYTF,TGCAGTGCTAGTGCGAGACAGCTCTATGGCTACACCTTC
few,TRBV20-1,TRBJ2-7,TRBD2,CSATSPGLAGAHSYEQYF,TGCAGTGCGACTTCTCCGGGACTAGCGGGAGCCCACTCCTACGAGCAGTACTTC
few,TRBV11-3,TRBJ2-1,TRBD1,CASSTGTANNEQFF,TGTGCCAGCAGCACCGGGACAGCTAACAATGAGCAGTTCTTC
NA,TRBV4-3,TRBJ2-2,TRBD2,CASGLAGGRGTGELFF,TGCGCCAGCGGACTAGCGGGAGGTCGGGGCACCGGGGAGCTGTTTTTT
NA,TRBV12-3/TRBV12-4,TRBJ1-1,NA,CASSLNRPNTEAFF,TGTGCCAGCAGTTTGAATAGGCCGAACACTGAAGCTTTCTTT
NA,TRBV4-3,TRBJ2-3,NA,CASSQESGNTQYF,TGCGCCAGCAGCCAAGAAAGCGGCAACACGCAGTATTTT
few,TRBV4-3,TRBJ2-2,NA,CASSQLVSTGELFF,TGCGCCAGCAGCCAACTTGTAAGCACCGGGGAGCTGTTTTTT
NA,TRBV2,TRBJ1-5,NA,CASSVRGSGAWPQHF,TGTGCCAGCAGTGTAAGGGGGTCCGGTGCGTGGCCCCAGCATTTT
NA,TRBV12-3/TRBV12-4,TRBJ1-1,NA,CASSFEFEAFF,TGTGCCAGCAGTTTCGAATTTGAAGCTTTCTTT
many,TRBV20-1,TRBJ1-2,NA,CSVERGGGDGYTF,TGCAGTGTCGAACGGGGGGGAGGTGATGGCTACACCTTC
NA,TRBV29-1,TRBJ2-1,TRBD2,CSVESGRAYNEQFF,TGCAGCGTTGAGAGCGGGAGGGCCTACAATGAGCAGTTCTTC
many,TRBV4-2,TRBJ2-1,NA,CASSRELAAGGNEQFF,TGTGCCAGCAGCCGAGAGTTAGCGGCCGGGGGCAATGAGCAGTTCTTC
many,TRBV25-1,TRBJ2-2,TRBD1,CASSERQGGTGELFF,TGTGCCAGCAGTGAGAGACAGGGGGGCACCGGGGAGCTGTTTTTT
many,TRBV20-1,TRBJ2-7,NA,CSARPVKLISYEQYF,TGCAGTGCTAGGCCCGTAAAGCTGATCTCCTACGAGCAGTACTTC
few,TRBV3-1,TRBJ1-1,TRBD1,CASSQVRQGATEAFF,TGTGCCAGCAGCCAAGTACGACAGGGGGCCACTGAAGCTTTCTTT
many,TRBV24-1,TRBJ1-1,NA,CATSGGSMNTEAFF,TGTGCCACCAGTGGAGGGTCGATGAACACTGAAGCTTTCTTT
NA,TRBV7-7,TRBJ2-1,NA,CASSFGESSYNEQFF,TGTGCTAGCAGCTTTGGCGAGAGCTCCTACAATGAGCAGTTCTTC
few,TRBV12-5,TRBJ2-1,TRBD2,CASGSGLANNEQFF,TGTGCTAGTGGTTCCGGACTAGCGAACAATGAGCAGTTCTTC
few,TRBV10-3,TRBJ2-7,NA,CAISDYSSYEQYF,TGTGCCATCAGTGACTACAGCTCCTACGAGCAGTACTTC
NA,TRBV20-1,TRBJ2-7,NA,CSARPPGQGIGEQYF,TGCAGTGCTAGACCTCCCGGTCAGGGAATCGGGGAGCAGTACTTC
NA,TRBV15,TRBJ2-4,TRBD1,CATSQGQVDIQYF,TGTGCCACCAGCCAGGGACAGGTTGACATTCAGTACTTC
NA,TRBV29-1,TRBJ1-2,NA,CSVEVYIQGPGNYGYTF,TGCAGCGTTGAAGTTTATATACAGGGTCCTGGCAACTATGGCTACACCTTC
many,TRBV5-1,TRBJ1-2,TRBD1,CASRPDQLKTGRLF,TGCGCCAGCAGGCCAGACCAACTAAAGACAGGGAGACTGTTC
many,TRBV12-3/TRBV12-4,TRBJ2-2,TRBD2,CASSFSSGDTGELFF,TGTGCCAGCAGTTTTTCTAGCGGGGACACCGGGGAGCTGTTTTTT
NA,TRBV5-1,TRBJ2-1,NA,CASSMGLSNEQFF,TGCGCCAGCAGCATGGGCCTCTCCAATGAGCAGTTCTTC
NA,TRBV6-5,TRBJ2-7,TRBD2,CASSPRAGGLTYEQYF,TGTGCCAGCAGTCCTCGAGCGGGAGGACTTACCTACGAGCAGTACTTC
NA,TRBV20-1,TRBJ2-2,NA,CSARLQGTGELFF,TGCAGTGCTAGACTACAGGGCACCGGGGAGCTGTTTTTT
few,TRBV9,TRBJ1-2,NA,CASSVDGTVNYGYTF,TGTGCCAGCAGCGTAGATGGCACCGTAAACTATGGCTACACCTTC